Listed below are T cell receptor beta chains from one sample, sequenced in a study of identical twins. In TCRdb, the 5' RACE reads were re-called with MiXCR into one record per CDR3 protein. The repertoire holds about 260,000 distinct CDR3 sequences, with about 7.3% as singletons. The same sample was also studied in work on yellow fever vaccine responses in identical twins.

Sequenced input: memory (CD45RO+) T cells sorted from blood. The receptors come from a woman aged 18-30 years in good health. The CDR3 runs from the conserved cysteine through the conserved F or W. The order of the fields is clone size, V gene, J gene, D gene, CDR3 protein, CDR3 DNA. A D gene is named only where the DNA matches it firmly. Only some rows state a clone size, as once, few, many or a class for expanded clones.

abundance: many
v_gene: TRBV7-8
j_gene: TRBJ2-5
d_gene: -
CDR3aa: CASQRGAGETQYF
CDR3nt: TGTGCCAGCCAGCGTGGGGCCGGAGAGACCCAGTACTTC

abundance: few
v_gene: TRBV7-2
j_gene: TRBJ2-3
d_gene: -
CDR3aa: CASSLFTDTQYF
CDR3nt: TGTGCCAGCAGCTTATTCACAGATACGCAGTATTTT

abundance: few
v_gene: TRBV27
j_gene: TRBJ2-2
d_gene: -
CDR3aa: CASSTVVATGELFF
CDR3nt: TGTGCCAGCAGTACAGTGGTGGCCACCGGGGAGCTGTTTTTT

abundance: few
v_gene: TRBV5-1
j_gene: TRBJ1-2
d_gene: TRBD1
CDR3aa: CASRTGQGAEGYTF
CDR3nt: TGCGCCAGCAGAACGGGACAGGGGGCGGAAGGCTACACCTTC

abundance: few
v_gene: TRBV7-9
j_gene: TRBJ2-1
d_gene: TRBD2
CDR3aa: CAGRWWASGNSYEQFF
CDR3nt: TGTGCCGGCAGGTGGTGGGCTAGCGGGAATTCGTATGAGCAGTTCTTC

abundance: many
v_gene: TRBV20-1
j_gene: TRBJ1-3
d_gene: -
CDR3aa: CSAYMSSGNTIYF
CDR3nt: TGCAGTGCCTACATGAGCTCTGGAAACACCATATATTTT

abundance: many
v_gene: TRBV10-3
j_gene: TRBJ2-2
d_gene: -
CDR3aa: CAIRDPGTSSGELFF
CDR3nt: TGTGCCATCAGGGATCCCGGGACTTCATCCGGGGAGCTGTTTTTT

abundance: -
v_gene: TRBV6-2/TRBV6-3
j_gene: TRBJ2-2
d_gene: -
CDR3aa: CASNTGITGELFF
CDR3nt: TGTGCCAGCAACACGGGAATCACCGGGGAGCTGTTTTTT

abundance: -
v_gene: TRBV5-1
j_gene: TRBJ2-3
d_gene: TRBD1
CDR3aa: CASMTGASTDTQYF
CDR3nt: TGCGCCAGTATGACAGGGGCTAGCACAGATACGCAGTATTTT

abundance: few
v_gene: TRBV2
j_gene: TRBJ1-1
d_gene: -
CDR3aa: CAGRQDWGTEAFF
CDR3nt: TGTGCCGGACGACAGGACTGGGGCACTGAAGCTTTCTTT

abundance: -
v_gene: TRBV18
j_gene: TRBJ2-2
d_gene: -
CDR3aa: CASPPPMTANTGELFF
CDR3nt: TGTGCCAGCCCACCTCCTATGACGGCGAACACCGGGGAGCTGTTTTTT

abundance: -
v_gene: TRBV5-1
j_gene: TRBJ1-3
d_gene: TRBD1
CDR3aa: CASSPGQVSGNTIYF
CDR3nt: TGCGCCAGCAGCCCCGGACAGGTCTCTGGAAACACCATATATTTT

abundance: many
v_gene: TRBV4-1
j_gene: TRBJ1-1
d_gene: -
CDR3aa: CASSQGPGARAEAFF
CDR3nt: TGCGCCAGCAGCCAAGGTCCGGGGGCAAGAGCTGAAGCTTTCTTT

abundance: -
v_gene: TRBV28
j_gene: TRBJ2-7
d_gene: -
CDR3aa: CASSSTDTGSYEQYF
CDR3nt: TGTGCCAGCAGTTCCACAGATACGGGCTCCTACGAGCAGTACTTC

abundance: -
v_gene: TRBV6-1
j_gene: TRBJ2-1
d_gene: -
CDR3aa: CASSPTPFPGESNEQFF
CDR3nt: TGTGCCAGCAGCCCCACCCCTTTCCCCGGGGAGTCCAATGAGCAGTTCTTC

abundance: many
v_gene: TRBV3-1
j_gene: TRBJ1-1
d_gene: -
CDR3aa: CASSQGQWGAFF
CDR3nt: TGTGCCAGCAGCCAAGGACAGTGGGGAGCTTTCTTT

abundance: many
v_gene: TRBV7-9
j_gene: TRBJ2-1
d_gene: -
CDR3aa: CASSPGTSNEQFF
CDR3nt: TGTGCCAGCAGCCCGGGGACTTCGAATGAGCAGTTCTTC

abundance: few
v_gene: TRBV5-5
j_gene: TRBJ1-4
d_gene: -
CDR3aa: CASSYQLDGNEKLFF
CDR3nt: TGTGCCAGCAGCTACCAACTGGACGGGAATGAAAAACTGTTTTTT